These T cell receptor beta chains were read from a single sample in a study of blood T cell repertoires in COVID-19. Using immunoSEQ multiplex PCR, the repertoire was profiled, and TCRdb retains in-frame clones only, with some absent. This table holds 50,000 to 65,000 clones, 80% to 90% found once. Material: peripheral blood. The receptors come from a woman aged 60-75 years with acute or convalescent COVID-19. CDR3s include the opening cysteine and the closing phenylalanine or tryptophan. Each record gives: D gene, clone size, V gene, J gene, CDR3 DNA, CDR3 protein. D genes are given only for firm matches. Clone size, where shown, is once, few, many, or a class for clones that have expanded.

-	-	TRBV3-1/TRBV3-2	TRBJ1-1	TGTGCCAGCAGCCAAGAAATCGGGAACACTGAAGCTTTCTTT	CASSQEIGNTEAFF
TRBD1	-	TRBV28	TRBJ1-2	TGTGCCAGCAGTCCTGGGACAGACTATGGCTACACCTTC	CASSPGTDYGYTF
-	-	TRBV20-1	TRBJ2-1	TGCAGTGCTATAATCGGGAATGAGCAGTTCTTC	CSAIIGNEQFF
-	-	TRBV5-4	TRBJ2-1	TGTGCCAGCAGCTTGACTCGTTTTCTTTACAATGAGCAGTTCTTC	CASSLTRFLYNEQFF
-	-	TRBV6-6	TRBJ2-3	TGTGCCAGCAGTTATCGGACAGATACGCAGTATTTT	CASSYRTDTQYF
-	-	TRBV7-2	TRBJ1-1	TGTGCCAGCAGCAGTCGACAAGCCAACACTGAAGCTTTCTTT	CASSSRQANTEAFF
-	-	TRBV2	TRBJ2-2	TGTGCCAGCTTTCGACTGAGAACCGGGGAGCTGTTTTTT	CASFRLRTGELFF
TRBD1	-	TRBV10-3	TRBJ1-2	TGTGCCATCAGTTCCTTTTCGACAGGGAATGGCTACACCTTC	CAISSFSTGNGYTF
TRBD1	-	TRBV5-1	TRBJ1-4	TGCGCCAGCAGCTTAGGACAGGGGGGTAATGAAAAACTGTTTTTT	CASSLGQGGNEKLFF
-	-	TRBV2	TRBJ2-2	TGTGCCAGCAGTGACCTATCGAACACCGGGGAGCTGTTTTTT	CASSDLSNTGELFF
-	-	TRBV9	TRBJ1-1	TGTGCCAGCAGCCTAGCTTGGGGGGGCACTGAAGCTTTCTTT	CASSLAWGGTEAFF
TRBD1	large	TRBV9	TRBJ1-4	TGTGCCAGCAGCGGTTCGACAGGGGCAACTGAAAAACTGTTTTTT	CASSGSTGATEKLFF
TRBD1	-	TRBV2	TRBJ1-1	TGTGCCAGCAGCGCGCGAAGGACAGGGGGCAAGAACACTGAAGCTTTCTTT	CASSARRTGGKNTEAFF
TRBD1	-	TRBV5-5	TRBJ2-7	TGTGCCAGCAGCTCTGACAGGGGATACGAGCAGTACTTC	CASSSDRGYEQYF
TRBD2	-	TRBV3-1/TRBV3-2	TRBJ2-1	TGTGCCAGCAGCTTCGGGGGGGCCGAAAATGAGCAGTTCTTC	CASSFGGAENEQFF
TRBD1	-	TRBV5-5	TRBJ2-7	TGTGCCAGCAGCCCCCGGGACAGGGGTTCCTTCTCCTACGAGCAGTACTTC	CASSPRDRGSFSYEQYF
TRBD1	-	TRBV12-3/TRBV12-4	TRBJ1-1	TGTGCCACCCGGGACAGGACTGAAGCTTTCTTT	CATRDRTEAFF
-	-	TRBV19	TRBJ2-3	TGTGCCAGTAGTATGCAGGGCCTTAGCACAGATACGCAGTATTTT	CASSMQGLSTDTQYF
TRBD1	-	TRBV27	TRBJ1-2	TGTGCCAGCAGTCCGCGAAATCGGGACAGATTAAGAAAGACCGCTGGGGGCTACACCTTC	CASSPRNRDRLRKTAGGYTF
-	-	TRBV24-1	TRBJ2-1	TGTGCCACCAGTGATCTCACAGGGAATGGGCAGTTCTTC	CATSDLTGNGQFF
-	-	TRBV30	TRBJ1-1	TGTGCCTGGAACGGGTTTTCAAAGAACACTGAAGCTTTCTTT	CAWNGFSKNTEAFF
TRBD1	-	TRBV29-1	TRBJ1-2	TGCAGCGTGACGACAGGGGACTATGGCTACACCTTC	CSVTTGDYGYTF
-	-	TRBV30	TRBJ2-2	TGTGCCTGGAGTACAGTTCGAACCGGGGAGCTGTTTTTT	CAWSTVRTGELFF
TRBD2	-	TRBV7-8	TRBJ2-7	TGTGCCAGCAGCTTACGGGAGGGGGACTACGAGCAGTACTTC	CASSLREGDYEQYF
TRBD1	once	TRBV2	TRBJ2-5	TGTGCCAGCGCATCACAGGGGATCCAAGAGACCCAGTACTTC	CASASQGIQETQYF
-	-	TRBV6-5	TRBJ2-7	TGTGCCAGCAGTTACTCCCGGGGGGCCTCCTACGAGCAGTACTTC	CASSYSRGASYEQYF
-	-	TRBV21-1	TRBJ1-1	TGTGCCAGCAGCAAAGAGGGGACGACAGGGGGCCCCACTGAAGCTTTCTTT	CASSKEGTTGGPTEAFF
-	-	TRBV7-2	TRBJ2-7	TGTGCCAGCAGCCCCCGGGTGACGCGCACAACCTACGAGCAGTACTTC	CASSPRVTRTTYEQYF
TRBD1	-	TRBV6-5	TRBJ1-5	TGTGCCAGCAGTATGGACAGGGTGTATCAGCCCCAGCATTTT	CASSMDRVYQPQHF
-	-	TRBV2	TRBJ1-5	TGTGCCAGCAGGAGGGAGAATAGCAATCAGCCCCAGCATTTT	CASRRENSNQPQHF
-	once	TRBV7-9	TRBJ1-1	TGTGCCAGCAGCTTAGCCTCTACGCCTTTCTTT	CASSLASTPFF
-	-	TRBV4-1	TRBJ1-1	TGCGCCAGCAGTTTGCACTTCATGAACACTGAAGCTTTCTTT	CASSLHFMNTEAFF
-	-	TRBV27	TRBJ2-5	TGTGCCAGCAGTTTATTTGGGGCAGGGGCGGCCCAAGAGACCCAGTACTTC	CASSLFGAGAAQETQYF
TRBD2	-	TRBV29-1	TRBJ2-1	TGCAGCGTTGAATTTCTGGCGGGGGGCTACAATGAGCAGTTCTTC	CSVEFLAGGYNEQFF
-	-	TRBV2	TRBJ1-1	TGTGCCAGCAGTCTTCTGGAGGGAGCCGGCAACACTGAAGCTTTCTTT	CASSLLEGAGNTEAFF
-	-	TRBV19	TRBJ1-1	TGTGCCAGTAGTATAATTCGTCCACCCGGGACTGAAGCTTTCTTT	CASSIIRPPGTEAFF
-	-	TRBV30	TRBJ1-3	TGTGCCTCCCACCGGTCCTCTGGAAACACCATATATTTT	CASHRSSGNTIYF
-	-	TRBV25-1	TRBJ2-1	TGTGCCAGCAGTGTGGTTCAGGGTGTGTTCTTC	CASSVVQGVFF
TRBD2	-	TRBV28	TRBJ2-1	TGTGCCAGCACTACATCGAGCGGGGGTTCCTACAATGAGCAGTTCTTC	CASTTSSGGSYNEQFF
-	-	TRBV28	TRBJ1-1	TGTGCCAGCACCCGAACCCTTATGGGGGCCACTGAAGCTTTCTTT	CASTRTLMGATEAFF
-	-	TRBV5-8	TRBJ1-2	TGTGCCAGCAGCTTGGGGACCCGAGCGGGGGCCTATGGCTACACCTTC	CASSLGTRAGAYGYTF
TRBD2	-	TRBV6-5	TRBJ2-7	TGTGCCAGCGGTCTAGCGGGAGGACGGATCTACGAGCAGTACTTC	CASGLAGGRIYEQYF
TRBD1	-	TRBV9	TRBJ2-3	TGTGCCAGCAGCGTAGCTTGGACAGGGACAGATACGCAGTATTTT	CASSVAWTGTDTQYF
TRBD1	once	TRBV11-2	TRBJ2-2	TGTGCCAGCAGCTTTAGGACAGGGGGCACCGGGGAGCTGTTTTTT	CASSFRTGGTGELFF
-	-	TRBV4-1	TRBJ1-1	TGCGCCAGCAGCCAAGAGGGCGGGCTGATGAACACTGAAGCTTTCTTT	CASSQEGGLMNTEAFF
-	-	TRBV28	TRBJ1-2	TGTGCCAGCAGCCCCTCCTTCGGCTACACCTTC	CASSPSFGYTF
TRBD1	-	TRBV25-1	TRBJ1-2	TGTGCCAGCGCAGACCGGGACAGGGCGGGCTACACCTTC	CASADRDRAGYTF
TRBD1	-	TRBV30	TRBJ2-1	TGTGCCTGGATCGGACACAGGGGGTTTGAGTACAATGAGCAGTTCTTC	CAWIGHRGFEYNEQFF
TRBD2	-	TRBV6-5	TRBJ2-3	TGTGCCAGCAGTTTTAGCGGGAGTACAGATACGCAGTATTTT	CASSFSGSTDTQYF
-	-	TRBV7-9	TRBJ1-1	TGTGCCAGCAGCTTAGTTCATAACACTGAAGCTTTCTTT	CASSLVHNTEAFF
-	once	TRBV24-1	TRBJ1-2	TGTGCCACCAGTGCCCCAGACCCGAGGTCTGGCTACACCTTC	CATSAPDPRSGYTF
TRBD2	-	TRBV12-5	TRBJ2-1	TGTGCTAGTGGTTTGGTAACCAGCGGGAGGGGGAATGAGCAGTTCTTC	CASGLVTSGRGNEQFF
TRBD2	-	TRBV10-3	TRBJ2-5	TGTGCCATCAGTGAGCCAGCGGGAGGCGGTGTGACCCAGTACTTC	CAISEPAGGGVTQYF